This passage covers 3 T cell receptor beta chains from one sample sequenced in a study of a mutant IDH1 vaccine in newly diagnosed glioma. Time point given: week 5, during vaccination. The study gave 300 ug of mutant IDH1 20-mer peptide per vaccine dose, with topical imiquimod. Their cognate antigens are unknown. The assay was immunoSEQ multiplex PCR, and TCRdb's table has in-frame clones only and misses some. Seen here are about 54,000 clones, about 80% observed once, and the top ten hold about 3.3%. This material consisted of PBMCs, taken from a glioma patient whose treatment included an IDH1 peptide vaccine. These receptors all come from a man between 25 and 39 years old with glioma.

The chain links TRBV6-1 to TRBJ2-4, with 7 positions matching TRBD1. The germline V gene has CDR1 MNHNS and CDR2 SASEGT. This CDR3 has 11 amino acids. V lost 6 bases and J lost 16; bases outside the gene matches: 9. The CDR3 region is CASSPGQIRYF. The CDR3 DNA reads TGTGCCAGCAGCCCGGGACAGATCCGCTACTTC.

The chain carries TRBV30 and TRBJ1-2; a possible D gene is TRBD1 (6 bases). CDR3 size: 13 residues. Trimming pared 8 bases from V and 4 bases from J, leaving 17 bases between. Looked up from germline, CDR1 is GTSNPN and CDR2 is SVGIG (reference sequence). In DNA form, the CDR3 reads TGTGCCCGCCCGGACAGCTTACCCTATGGCTACACCTTC. This gives the protein CARPDSLPYGYTF.

The chain employs TRBV7-2 and TRBJ1-2; unclear D gene. CDR1 and CDR2 from the germline V gene are SGHTA and FQGNSA. The CDR3 contains 12 residues. Trimming left V 5 bases short and J 5 bases short, with 9 bases between. The CDR3 region is CASSRLRYGYTF. DNA for the CDR3: TGTGCCAGCAGCCGGTTACGTTATGGCTACACCTTC.